A single T cell receptor (beta chain) is shown here with its context. A read error is possible here, since a much larger clone lies one base away. This sample was taken from a study of CD8+CD57+ T cells in acquired aplastic anemia. Genomic DNA, the template, was used for profiling of the TCR beta VDJ and CDR3. TCRdb ran MiXCR on the reads and lists one entry per CDR3 protein. The sample lists about 130,000 distinct CDR3 sequences; about half were seen once. Trimming cost V 0 bases and J 0 bases, with 8 bases left between them. CDR3 length equals 15 residues. The germline V gene encodes CDR1 DFQATT and CDR2 SNEGSKA (reference sequence).

Sequencing input: sorted CD4+, CD8+, or CD8+CD57+ T cells (not recorded which) from PBMCs. This receptor was taken from a human donor in good health, serving as a control. V and J are TRBV20-1 and TRBJ1-4, with D uncertain. CDR3 DNA sequence: TGCAGTGCTAGAGATCCCCCAACAACTAATGAAAAACTGTTTTTT. It encodes CSARDPPTTNEKLFF.